These 12 T cell receptor beta chains originate from one sample sequenced in a study of blood T cell repertoires in COVID-19. Libraries were prepared by immunoSEQ multiplex PCR; TCRdb keeps only in-frame clonotypes and omits some of them. The repertoire holds 250,000 to 300,000 clones, about 89% seen once, with approximately 0.85% in the top ten. Sequencing was carried out using peripheral blood. These receptor sequences come from a woman in her thirties or forties who had recovered from COVID-19.

The genes are TRBV7-9 and TRBJ2-1; maybe TRBD1 (6 bases). Trimming removed 5 bases at V and 8 bases at J, with 19 bases between. CDR3 size: 15 residues. Germline CDR1 is SEHNR and CDR2 is FQNEAQ (reference sequence). The CDR3 DNA reads TGTGCCAGCAGCCCCCAGGGGTGGCTCGACGATGAGCAGTTCTTC. Residues: CASSPQGWLDDEQFF.

The chain links TRBV3-1 (or the pseudogene TRBV3-2) to TRBJ2-5; no reliable D call. From germline, CDR1 is LGHDT and CDR2 YNNKEL (reference sequence). Trimming took off 2 bases at V and 4 bases at J, with 5 bases between the two ends. This CDR3 is 12 amino acids long. In nucleotides, the CDR3 is TGTGCCAGCAGCCAACTAACAGAGACCCAGTACTTC. It translates to CASSQLTETQYF.

The gene calls are TRBV5-1 and TRBJ1-1; TRBD1 is a possible D gene (5 bases). Germline V gene sequence: CDR1 SGHRS, CDR2 YFSETQ. The CDR3 loop spans 14 amino acids. Trimming shortened V by 5 bases and J by 5 bases, and 16 bases separated the two germline ends. The CDR3 DNA reads as TGCGCCAGCAGGTTTGGGGCGGCGAGGACTGAAGCTTTCTTT. Its protein product is CASRFGAARTEAFF. Using reference TRBV5-1 and TRBJ1-1 for the parts outside the CDR3, the full variable domain is KAGVTQTPRYLIKTRGQQVTLSCSPISGHRSVSWYQQTPGQGLQFLFEYFSETQRNKGNFPGRFSGRQFSNSRSEMNVSTLELGDSALYLCASRFGAARTEAFFGQGTRLTVV.

The chain employs TRBV5-1 and TRBJ2-1; 15 positions agree with TRBD2. The CDR3 consists of 16 residues. The V gene's germline CDR1 is SGHRS and CDR2 YFSETQ. With V trimmed by 4 bases and J by 5 bases, 4 bases remained unmatched. The CDR3: CASSPWTSGRDNEQFF. In DNA form, the CDR3 reads TGCGCCAGCAGCCCATGGACTAGCGGGAGGGACAATGAGCAGTTCTTC.

This chain uses TRBV27 with TRBJ2-5, with TRBD2 matching over 7 bases. This CDR3 has 16 residues. Germline assignment: CDR1 MNHEY and CDR2 SMNVEV (reference sequence). Trimming took 2 bases from V and 0 from J; bases not matched to a gene: 6. Here the CDR3 DNA reads TGTGCCAGCAGTTTAGGCGGGGGTGGGAACCAAGAGACCCAGTACTTC. This translates into CASSLGGGGNQETQYF.

The genes are TRBV28 and TRBJ1-2; possibly TRBD1 for D (5 bases). The CDR3 length is 16 residues. V was clipped by 4 bases and J by 8 bases, with 23 bases between them. CDR1 and CDR2 (germline): MDHEN, SYDVKM. The CDR3 sequence: CASSSPGSGLGEGYTF. The CDR3 DNA follows: TGTGCCAGCAGTTCCCCTGGGTCAGGGTTAGGGGAAGGCTACACCTTC.

The chain recombines TRBV6-5 with TRBJ1-6; 8 bases match TRBD1. V shed 6 bases, J shed 5 bases, and the junction held 6 bases outside the gene matches. Germline lookup yields CDR1 MNHEY and CDR2 SVGAGI. The CDR3 is made up of 15 amino acids. CDR3 residues: CASRGQGSNNSPLHF. CDR3 bases: TGTGCCAGCAGAGGACAGGGATCGAATAATTCACCCCTCCACTTT.

This clone was detected only a few times. The same CDR3 arises from other DNA sequences in this sample as well. CDR3 loop: CASSLGRTYEQYF. The CDR3 region has the DNA TGTGCCAGCAGCTTAGGTAGAACCTACGAGCAGTACTTC. The chain employs TRBV11-2 and TRBJ2-7; D gene uncertain. Germline V gene sequence: CDR1 SGHAT, CDR2 FQNNGV. The CDR3 consists of 13 residues. The V end was cut by 1 base, the J end by 2 bases, with 6 bases between.

The chain recombines TRBV29-1 with TRBJ1-5, with no clear D. This CDR3 is 14 amino acids long. Germline-derived CDR1 and CDR2 are SQVTM and ANQGSEA. Trimming took 4 bases from V and 2 from J, leaving 12 bases between them. CDR3 in amino acids: CSVVTGSGNQPQHF. Written as DNA, the CDR3 is TGCAGCGTTGTAACGGGTTCAGGCAATCAGCCCCAGCATTTT.

V gene TRBV5-6 combines with J gene TRBJ2-3; a weak D match, TRBD2 (5 bases). The CDR3 totals 14 residues. CDR1 and CDR2 from the germline V gene are SGHDT and YYEEEE. V gave up 4 bases and J gave up 2 bases, with 11 bases separating them. The CDR3 region has the DNA TGTGCCAGCAGCCCAGACTACCTCACAGATACGCAGTATTTT. Translation: CASSPDYLTDTQYF. The complete variable domain, with remaining parts taken from reference TRBV5-6 and TRBJ2-3, reads DAGVTQSPTHLIKTRGQQVTLRCSPKSGHDTVSWYQQALGQGPQFIFQYYEEEERQRGNFPDRFSGHQFPNYSSELNVNALLLGDSALYLCASSPDYLTDTQYFGPGTRLTVL.

This chain links TRBV5-1 with TRBJ2-7; 7 nucleotides match TRBD1. Per germline, CDR1 SGHRS and CDR2 YFSETQ. CDR3 size: 15 residues. The ends lost 3 bases at V and 2 bases at J; junction bases unmatched: 8. This CDR3 is CASSSSGTVTYEQYF. CDR3 DNA: TGCGCCAGCAGCTCATCCGGGACAGTGACCTACGAGCAGTACTTC.

The chain is built from TRBV30 and TRBJ2-3, with 8 bases aligning to TRBD1. Trimming at V came to 4 bases and at J to 1 base, leaving 7 bases not matched to a gene. Germline-derived CDR1 and CDR2 are GTSNPN and SVGIG (reference sequence). This CDR3 comprises 15 residues. CDR3 in amino acids: CAWNPGGAGTDTQYF. In nucleotides, the CDR3 is TGTGCCTGGAACCCAGGGGGCGCGGGCACAGATACGCAGTATTTT.